What follows are 32 T cell receptor beta chains derived from one specimen sequenced in a study of blood T cell repertoires in COVID-19. TCRdb's table, derived via immunoSEQ multiplex PCR, lists solely in-frame clones and lacks some. The sample lists roughly 180,000 clones; more than 80% were seen once. The specimen sequenced was peripheral blood. These receptors were obtained from a woman aged 55-75 years with acute or convalescent COVID-19.

This clone was seen a few times. The V call is TRBV3-1 (or the pseudogene TRBV3-2), the J call TRBJ1-2; D call uncertain. Germline CDR1 and CDR2: LGHDT and YNNKEL (reference sequence). The CDR3 contains 15 residues. The V end was cut by 1 base, the J end by 7 bases, with 16 bases between. The CDR3 bases are TGTGCCAGCAGCCAAGCAGGAGGAAGGGCGGGTGGCTACACCTTC. Amino acids: CASSQAGGRAGGYTF.

The chain joins TRBV12-3 or TRBV12-4 to TRBJ2-1, with TRBD2 as a possible D gene (6 bases). The V end lost 4 bases, the J end lost 9 bases, and 10 bases lay between the germline ends. The CDR3 spans 12 residues. The CDR3 coding sequence is TGTGCCAGCAGTTCGAGGCGGGGTGAGCAGTTCTTC. This codes for CASSSRRGEQFF.

The chain carries TRBV6-2 or TRBV6-3 and TRBJ1-3; no firm D call. There are 14 residues in the CDR3. Trimming took 5 bases from V and 1 from J, leaving 9 bases between them. CDR1 MNHEY and CDR2 SVGEGT come from the germline V gene. The CDR3 region is CASSIGSSGNTIYF. The CDR3 bases are TGTGCCAGCAGTATCGGGAGTTCTGGAAACACCATATATTTT.

The rearrangement joins TRBV16 to TRBJ1-1, with D perhaps matching TRBD1 (5 bases). V was trimmed by 4 bases and J by 6 bases, leaving 15 bases between them. The length of the CDR3 is 14 residues. CDR1 is KGHSY, CDR2 FQNENV, per germline. Here the CDR3 reads CASSPQGGSAEAFF. CDR3 coding DNA: TGTGCCAGCAGCCCCCAGGGTGGTTCGGCTGAAGCTTTCTTT.

With respect to this clone: Other nucleotide sequences from this sample produce the same CDR3. The V call is TRBV3-1 (or the pseudogene TRBV3-2), the J call TRBJ1-1; D ambiguous. With 3 bases removed from V and 5 bases from J, the gap between germline ends came to 4 bases. CDR3 length: 11 residues. CDR1 is LGHDT and CDR2 is YNNKEL in the germline V gene (reference sequence). The CDR3: CASSQATEAFF. The CDR3 coding sequence is TGTGCCAGCAGCCAGGCAACTGAAGCTTTCTTT.

The rearrangement links TRBV15 to TRBJ2-7, with D perhaps TRBD1 (5 bases). The germline V and J ends were trimmed by 1 base and 5 bases, with 15 bases remaining between them. The CDR3 spans 15 residues. Germline V gene sequence: CDR1 LNHNV, CDR2 YYDKDF (reference sequence). The CDR3 region has the DNA TGTGCCACCAGCAGAGGCTGGCAGGGAAGGGACGAGCAGTACTTC. Its translation is CATSRGWQGRDEQYF.

The chain carries TRBV19 and TRBJ2-1, with 15 bases lining up with TRBD2. V was pared by 6 bases and J by 9 bases, with 9 bases of the junction left unmatched. This CDR3 comprises 16 residues. Looked up from germline, CDR1 is LNHDA and CDR2 is SQIVND (reference sequence). The CDR3 nucleotides are TGTGCCAGTAGGTCGCCGGGACTAGCGGGAGGCTCTGAGCAGTTCTTC. Translated: CASRSPGLAGGSEQFF.

The V gene is TRBV9, the J gene TRBJ2-3, with D possibly matching TRBD2 (5 bases). This CDR3 has 13 amino acids. Trimming removed 4 bases from V and 6 bases from J, with 12 bases in between. From germline, CDR1 is SGDLS and CDR2 YYNGEE. CDR3 DNA sequence: TGTGCCAGCAGCAATCTCCCGGGGGATACGCAGTATTTT. This translates into CASSNLPGDTQYF.

The chain links TRBV5-4 to TRBJ2-7, with a weak D call TRBD2 (5 bases). V was pared by 4 bases and J by 3 bases, with 11 bases between. The CDR3 loop spans 13 amino acids. Looked up from germline, CDR1 is SGHNT and CDR2 is YYREEE (reference sequence). The CDR3, as DNA: TGTGCCAGCAGCGCAGACTACCTCTACGAGCAGTACTTC. Amino acid sequence: CASSADYLYEQYF.

This chain links TRBV19 with TRBJ2-2; tentative D call: TRBD2 (6 bases). Germline CDR1 LNHDA, CDR2 SQIVND (reference sequence). V shed 11 bases and J shed 7 bases, with 17 bases lying between them. The CDR3 is 13 amino acids. The CDR3 is CAASWGDGGELFF. The CDR3 DNA reads TGTGCCGCATCCTGGGGGGATGGCGGGGAGCTGTTTTTT. Together with reference TRBV19 and TRBJ2-2, the CDR3 gives the full variable domain: DGGITQSPKYLFRKEGQNVTLSCEQNLNHDAMYWYRQDPGQGLRLIYYSQIVNDFQKGDIAEGYSVSREKKESFPLTVTSAQKNPTAFYLCAASWGDGGELFFGEGSRLTVL.

This clone was counted once. Other nucleotide sequences in the sample specify the same CDR3. The chain uses TRBV5-1 and TRBJ2-2; the D is unclear. Deletions cut 0 bases from V and 0 bases from J, with 6 bases between. CDR3 size: 15 residues. CDR1 is SGHRS and CDR2 is YFSETQ in the germline V gene. The CDR3 DNA follows: TGCGCCAGCAGCTTGGACAGACCGAACACCGGGGAGCTGTTTTTT. Residues: CASSLDRPNTGELFF.

The chain couples TRBV18 to TRBJ2-1; possible D gene TRBD1, 6 bases. Trimming removed 5 bases from V and 0 bases from J, with 20 bases in between. Germline V CDR1 and CDR2: KGHSH, LQKENI. This CDR3 is 18 amino acids long. CDR3 loop: CASSSQGNRGSSYNEQFF. The CDR3 nucleotides read TGTGCCAGCTCATCACAGGGAAATAGGGGGAGCTCCTACAATGAGCAGTTCTTC.

The chain uses TRBV7-6 and TRBJ1-1, with TRBD1 as a possible D gene (6 bases). Germline V gene lookup returns CDR1 SGHVS and CDR2 FNYEAQ. The CDR3 is made up of 15 amino acids. Trimming cost V 5 bases and J 0 bases, with 13 bases left between them. The CDR3 loop reads CASSPRDTMNTEAFF. CDR3 sequence (DNA): TGTGCCAGCAGCCCGAGGGACACCATGAACACTGAAGCTTTCTTT. Combining the CDR3 with reference TRBV7-6 and TRBJ1-1 gives the whole variable domain GAGVSQSPRYKVTKRGQDVALRCDPISGHVSLYWYRQALGQGPEFLTYFNYEAQQDKSGLPNDRFSAERPEGSISTLTIQRTEQRDSAMYRCASSPRDTMNTEAFFGQGTRLTVV.

The chain is built from TRBV6-5 and TRBJ2-7, with D maybe TRBD2 (5 bases). The CDR3 is 13 residues long. Germline CDR1 reads MNHEY; CDR2 reads SVGAGI. V was cut by 11 bases and J by 0 bases, with 14 bases left in between. The CDR3 sequence: CACTSGLSYEQYF. CDR3 coding DNA: TGTGCCTGCACCAGCGGTCTCTCCTACGAGCAGTACTTC.

The chain couples TRBV11-2 to TRBJ1-1, with no clear D. This CDR3 spans 17 amino acids. Trimming took 4 bases from V and 5 from J, leaving 23 bases between them. From germline, CDR1 is SGHAT and CDR2 FQNNGV. The chain's CDR3 is CASSSSVSEAFRTEAFF. For the CDR3, the DNA is TGTGCCAGCAGCTCCTCCGTCAGCGAGGCCTTTAGGACTGAAGCTTTCTTT.

The genes are TRBV2 and TRBJ2-2, with TRBD2 matching over 15 bases. The junction had 5 bases not matched to a gene; V was cut back by 4 bases and J by 2 bases. The germline V gene encodes CDR1 SNHLY and CDR2 FYNNEI. The CDR3 runs 18 residues. The CDR3 DNA follows: TGTGCCAGCAGTGTTGGACTAGCGGGAGGGATCAACACCGGGGAGCTGTTTTTT. It specifies CASSVGLAGGINTGELFF.

CDR3 sequence: CASSAAVSSGANVLTF. As DNA, the CDR3 is TGCGCCAGCAGCGCAGCGGTTAGCTCTGGGGCCAACGTCCTGACTTTC. The chain employs TRBV5-1 and TRBJ2-6, with D perhaps matching TRBD2 (5 bases). CDR1 and CDR2 (germline): SGHRS, YFSETQ. Trimming pared 4 bases from V and 0 bases from J, leaving 11 bases between. The CDR3 contains 16 residues. The full variable domain, with the rest looked up from reference TRBV5-1 and TRBJ2-6, is KAGVTQTPRYLIKTRGQQVTLSCSPISGHRSVSWYQQTPGQGLQFLFEYFSETQRNKGNFPGRFSGRQFSNSRSEMNVSTLELGDSALYLCASSAAVSSGANVLTFGAGSRLTVL.

CDR3 sequence reads: CASSFSDGGYGYTF. The CDR3 nucleotides read TGTGCCAGCAGTTTCTCCGACGGGGGCTATGGCTACACCTTC. The chain couples TRBV28 to TRBJ1-2; possible D gene TRBD1, 5 bases. CDR1 is MDHEN, CDR2 SYDVKM, per germline. The CDR3 loop spans 14 amino acids. Trimming shortened V by 3 bases and J by 4 bases, and 12 bases separated the two germline ends.

The CDR3 coding sequence is TGTGCCAGCAGTCCACGACAGGGACCTGAAGCTTTCTTT. Translating gives CASSPRQGPEAFF. J is TRBJ1-1 and V is TRBV27; TRBD1 agrees at 7 bases. V dropped 5 bases and J dropped 6; count of bases not matched to a gene: 6. From germline, CDR1 is MNHEY and CDR2 SMNVEV (reference sequence). The CDR3 is made up of 13 amino acids.

Ten or more counts support this clone. The rearrangement joins TRBV29-1 to TRBJ1-2, with a weak D call TRBD1 (6 bases). V lost 4 bases and J 8 bases, leaving 17 bases between the germline ends. CDR3 length: 13 residues. Germline lookup yields CDR1 SQVTM and CDR2 ANQGSEA. The CDR3 DNA follows: TGCAGCGTTGTATTTCCACAGGGCGGAGGCTACACCTTC. Translating gives CSVVFPQGGGYTF.

The rearrangement links TRBV6-1 to TRBJ2-7, with D perhaps TRBD2 (7 bases). There are 15 residues in the CDR3. V lost 6 bases, J lost 7 bases, and 22 bases lay in between. Germline CDR1 reads MNHNS; CDR2 reads SASEGT. This chain's CDR3 is CASRPLGGAGSEQYF. CDR3 DNA sequence: TGTGCCAGCAGACCCCTTGGGGGGGCAGGGAGTGAGCAGTACTTC.

The CDR3 DNA follows: TGTGCCAGCAGTTACCTAAGGGGGATCCACAATGAGCAGTTCTTC. It encodes CASSYLRGIHNEQFF. This rearrangement joins TRBV6-5 to TRBJ2-1; weak D call: TRBD1 (6 bases). The germline gives CDR1 MNHEY, CDR2 SVGAGI. Deletions cut 2 bases from V and 5 bases from J, with 13 bases between. This CDR3 has 15 residues.

The genes are TRBV6-2 or TRBV6-3 and TRBJ1-5, with 10 bases aligning to TRBD1. Germline CDR1 MNHEY, CDR2 SVGEGT. There are 16 residues in the CDR3. The trim removed 5 bases at V and 3 bases at J, leaving 7 bases unmatched. This CDR3 is CASSPSGQGTNQPQHF. CDR3 DNA sequence: TGTGCCAGCAGTCCCTCGGGACAGGGGACCAATCAGCCCCAGCATTTT.

This sequence joins TRBV6-5 and TRBJ1-4; maybe TRBD1 (6 bases). This CDR3 has 13 residues. The V gene lost 11 bases and the J gene lost 7 bases, with 17 bases spanning the gap. Germline V gene sequence: CDR1 MNHEY, CDR2 SVGAGI. The CDR3 here is CAVSDRLTEKLFF. The DNA of the CDR3 is TGTGCCGTCTCAGACAGGCTAACTGAAAAACTGTTTTTT.

This clone was seen a single time. The chain joins TRBV27 to TRBJ1-1; 9 bases match TRBD1. The V and J ends lost 5 bases and 1 base, in that order; junction bases with no gene match: 11. This CDR3 is built from 17 residues. Germline V gives CDR1 MNHEY, CDR2 SMNVEV (reference sequence). The CDR3 reads CASSPVGTGQGNTEAFF. Written as DNA, the CDR3 is TGTGCCAGCAGTCCCGTCGGGACAGGGCAAGGGAACACTGAAGCTTTCTTT.

The chain joins TRBV30 to TRBJ1-3, with D unresolved. The CDR3 is 15 residues long. V was trimmed by 1 base and J by 0 bases, leaving 10 bases between them. In germline, CDR1 is GTSNPN, CDR2 SVGIG (reference sequence). The CDR3 DNA is TGTGCCTGGAGTGGGCTGGGCCGCTCTGGAAACACCATATATTTT. Translated: CAWSGLGRSGNTIYF.

Only a few counts were recorded for this clone. The chain combines TRBV19 with TRBJ1-1; 10 bases map to TRBD1. The CDR3 sequence is 13 residues long. V trimming: 2 bases; J trimming: 7 bases; junction bases outside the gene matches: 1. Germline V gene sequence: CDR1 LNHDA, CDR2 SQIVND (reference sequence). For the CDR3, the DNA is TGTGCCAGTAGTATAAGGGACAGGGGTGAAGCTTTCTTT. Translated, it gives CASSIRDRGEAFF. Using reference TRBV19 and TRBJ1-1 for the parts outside the CDR3, the full variable domain is DGGITQSPKYLFRKEGQNVTLSCEQNLNHDAMYWYRQDPGQGLRLIYYSQIVNDFQKGDIAEGYSVSREKKESFPLTVTSAQKNPTAFYLCASSIRDRGEAFFGQGTRLTVV.

The chain couples TRBV28 to TRBJ1-2; a weak D match, TRBD1 (5 bases). CDR1 and CDR2 from the germline V gene are MDHEN and SYDVKM. The CDR3 loop spans 13 amino acids. V was clipped by 10 bases and J by 4 bases, with 16 bases between them. The chain's CDR3 is CATQGRIFYGYTF. CDR3 DNA: TGTGCCACCCAGGGCAGAATCTTCTATGGCTACACCTTC.

V gene TRBV12-3 or TRBV12-4 combines with J gene TRBJ1-2, with D tentatively TRBD1 (5 bases). The V end lost 2 bases, the J end lost 7 bases, and 11 bases lay between the germline ends. This CDR3 region has 13 residues. Here the CDR3 DNA reads TGTGCCAGCAGTTTACAGGGATCGTTTGGCTACACCTTC. Translation gives CASSLQGSFGYTF.

The J gene is TRBJ2-5, the V gene TRBV28, with 12 bases fitting TRBD2. Germline trimming cut 0 bases from V and 6 bases from J; bases unmatched to any gene: 5. This CDR3 spans 16 amino acids. Per germline, CDR1 MDHEN and CDR2 SYDVKM. The CDR3 is CASSLWTSGRRKTQYF. CDR3 sequence (DNA): TGTGCCAGCAGTTTATGGACTAGCGGGAGACGAAAGACCCAGTACTTC.

The chain recombines TRBV7-4 with TRBJ1-5, with a tentative D call TRBD1 (5 bases). Germline CDR1 SGHVT, CDR2 SQSDAQ. V was clipped by 7 bases and J by 3 bases, with 28 bases between them. This CDR3 is 19 amino acids long. CDR3 loop: CASIYITWVQGLNNQPQHF. The CDR3 DNA follows: TGTGCCAGCATCTATATTACCTGGGTCCAGGGACTGAACAATCAGCCCCAGCATTTT.

The chain is built from TRBV18 and TRBJ2-7; D ambiguous. Germline loops: CDR1 KGHSH, CDR2 LQKENI. The CDR3 covers 13 residues. V dropped 3 bases and J dropped 6 bases, with 12 bases sitting between them. For the CDR3, the DNA is TGTGCCAGCTCACCCCCTAGTTCTCGCGAGCAGTACTTC. It specifies CASSPPSSREQYF.